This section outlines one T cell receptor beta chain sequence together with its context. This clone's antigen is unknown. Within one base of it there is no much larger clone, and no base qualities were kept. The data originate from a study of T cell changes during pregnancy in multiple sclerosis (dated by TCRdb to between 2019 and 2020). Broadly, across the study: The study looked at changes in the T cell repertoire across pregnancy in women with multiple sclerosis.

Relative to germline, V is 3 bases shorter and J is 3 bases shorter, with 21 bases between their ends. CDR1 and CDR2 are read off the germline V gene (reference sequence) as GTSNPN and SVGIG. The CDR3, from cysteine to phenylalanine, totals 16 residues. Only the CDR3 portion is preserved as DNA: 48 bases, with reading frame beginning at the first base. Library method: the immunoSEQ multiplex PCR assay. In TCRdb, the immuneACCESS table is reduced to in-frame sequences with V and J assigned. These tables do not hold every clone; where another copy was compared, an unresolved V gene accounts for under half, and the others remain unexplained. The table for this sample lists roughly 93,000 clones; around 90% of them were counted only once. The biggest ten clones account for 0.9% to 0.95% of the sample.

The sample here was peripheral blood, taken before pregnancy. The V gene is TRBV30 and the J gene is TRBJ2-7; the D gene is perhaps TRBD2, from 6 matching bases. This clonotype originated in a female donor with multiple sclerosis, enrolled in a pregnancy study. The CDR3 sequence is CAWRGGGLTSYYEQYF. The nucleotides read TGTGCCTGGAGGGGCGGCGGACTAACATCTTACTACGAGCAGTACTTC.